This paragraph covers one TCR beta chain sequence. The data are from a study of CDR3 diversity in severe acne. TCRdb re-called the PCR reads through MiXCR, storing one row per CDR3 protein. The table shows around 91,000 distinct CDR3 sequences, with under 60% occurring only once. The CDR3 spans 14 residues. V gave up 5 bases and J gave up 8 bases; unmatched junction bases: 5. Germline lookup yields CDR1 SGHVS and CDR2 FNYEAQ. V gene TRBV7-6 combines with J gene TRBJ2-1, with 11 positions matching TRBD2. This receptor was obtained from a male donor in good health, without acne. Sequencing was carried out using blood. The CDR3 loop is CASSITSGSYEQFF. As DNA, the CDR3 is TGTGCCAGCAGCATAACTAGCGGGAGCTATGAGCAGTTCTTC.